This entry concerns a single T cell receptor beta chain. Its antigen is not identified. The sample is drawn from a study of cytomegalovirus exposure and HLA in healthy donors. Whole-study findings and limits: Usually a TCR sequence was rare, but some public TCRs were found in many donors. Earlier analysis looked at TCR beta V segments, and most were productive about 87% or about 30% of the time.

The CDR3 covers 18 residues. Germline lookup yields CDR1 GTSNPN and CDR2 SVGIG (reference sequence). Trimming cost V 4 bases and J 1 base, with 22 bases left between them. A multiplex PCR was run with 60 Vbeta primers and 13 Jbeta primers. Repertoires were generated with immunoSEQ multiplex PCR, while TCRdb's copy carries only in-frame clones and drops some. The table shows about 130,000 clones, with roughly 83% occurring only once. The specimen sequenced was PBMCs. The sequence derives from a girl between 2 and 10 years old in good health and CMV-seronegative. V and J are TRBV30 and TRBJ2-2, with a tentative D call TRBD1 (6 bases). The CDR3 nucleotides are TGTGCCTGGACCTCCAACCGGGACACTCAAGGGAACACCGGGGAGCTGTTTTTT. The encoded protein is CAWTSNRDTQGNTGELFF.